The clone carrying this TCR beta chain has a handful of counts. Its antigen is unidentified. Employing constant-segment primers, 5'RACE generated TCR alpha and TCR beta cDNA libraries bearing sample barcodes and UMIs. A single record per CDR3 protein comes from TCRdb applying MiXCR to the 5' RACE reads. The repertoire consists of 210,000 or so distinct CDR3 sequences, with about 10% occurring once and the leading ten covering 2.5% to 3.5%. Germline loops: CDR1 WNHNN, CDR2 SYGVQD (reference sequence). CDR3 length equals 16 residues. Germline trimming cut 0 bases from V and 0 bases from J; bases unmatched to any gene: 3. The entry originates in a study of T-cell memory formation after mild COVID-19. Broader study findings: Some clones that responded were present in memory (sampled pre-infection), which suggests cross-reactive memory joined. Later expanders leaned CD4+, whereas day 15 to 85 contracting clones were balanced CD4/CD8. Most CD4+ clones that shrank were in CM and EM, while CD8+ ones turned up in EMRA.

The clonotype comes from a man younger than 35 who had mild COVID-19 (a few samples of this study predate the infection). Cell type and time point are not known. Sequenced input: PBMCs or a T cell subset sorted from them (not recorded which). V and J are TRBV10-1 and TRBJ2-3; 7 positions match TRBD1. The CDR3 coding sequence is TGCGCCAGCAGTGAGTCGAGCAGGGGGAGCACAGATACGCAGTATTTT. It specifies CASSESSRGSTDTQYF.